This T cell receptor beta chain is from a study of blood T cell repertoires in COVID-19 (TCRdb year 2020). Looking at the study overall: Samples from collaborators originated in the United States, Italy and Spain and spanned both the acute and convalescent phases of COVID-19. The prospective study material was composed of cDNA or gDNA derived from T cells, B-cell-depleted T cells, or PBMCs. Deeply sampled blood TCRbeta repertoires from subjects exposed to, actively infected with, or recovered from COVID-19 were included in the dataset. The repertoires were released in a freely available public database meant as a resource for research on the immune response to SARS-CoV-2. The samples were drawn from the first 160 participants of the ongoing ImmuneRACE study and from 1,254 subjects provided by 6 global collaborators. Sample metadata almost always included a de-identified subject ID, COVID-19 status, age in years and sex. HLA class I and class II types, where available, came from metadata supplied by the sample provider rather than from assay-based typing. Overall results and qualifications from the work: Clinical and demographic metadata were provided uncurated, with the amount varying by source and participant.

TCRbeta CDR3 regions were amplified from genomic DNA by means of the immunoSEQ Assay, a bias-controlled multiplex PCR. The study's processing was this. The number of nucleated cells in each sample was estimated from the amplification of reference gene primers within the assay. To quantify the absolute abundance of each unique TCRbeta CDR3 rearrangement, sequence reads were collapsed and filtered. For each sample, productive Simpson clonality was calculated as the square root of Simpson's diversity index over productive rearrangements. TCRdb carries this immuneACCESS record with in-frame sequences only. Its versions omit some clonotypes, under half of them owing to an unresolved V gene in the studies checked, with the rest unexplained. The DNA was the basis for D and trimming; V, J and clone size are from that table. In this sample the table shows 300,000 to 400,000 clones, approximately 87% of which occur a single time. More than 3% of the sample comes from the top ten.

Whole blood was collected in K2EDTA tubes by collaborating institutions according to the institutions' own protocols. Collaborator samples were shipped for TCRbeta analysis as frozen whole blood, isolated PBMCs, or DNA extracted from either sample type. V gives up 6 bases and J gives up 2 bases, and the segment between their germline ends measures 16 bases. The CDR3 sequence holds 15 residues, the cysteine and phenylalanine included. The DNA shown is the 45-base CDR3, in frame from base 1. For CDR1 and CDR2, the germline V gene lists SNHLY and FYNNEI. A word on this clone: The antigen it binds to is not known. It has no much larger one-base neighbor in the sample; base qualities were not kept.

This clonotype was obtained from a woman aged 45-60 years with active or convalescent COVID-19. The sequencing sample was made of peripheral blood. The chain employs TRBV2 and TRBJ2-5, and TRBD1 may be the D gene, going by 6 matching bases. The sequenced DNA: TGTGCCAGCAGAGGAAGGCAGGGGAATCAAGAGACCCAGTACTTC. It encodes CASRGRQGNQETQYF.